This entry describes one TCR beta chain. The data belong to a study of shared clonotypes between healthy human individuals. Some clones are missing from TCRdb's copy, which holds only in-frame ones; the method was immunoSEQ multiplex PCR. The sample lists a few million clones, approximately 94% occurring once. The receptor's source is a man younger than 35 in good health. Sequenced: naive CD4+ T cells sorted from blood. Subset denoted: CD45RA+ positively selected.

CDR3 residues: CAISASPERELFF. The CDR3 DNA follows: TGTGCCATCAGTGCCTCCCCTGAGAGGGAGCTGTTTTTT. The chain recombines TRBV10-3 with TRBJ2-2; D is uncertain. V lost 4 bases and J 9 bases, leaving 12 bases between the germline ends. The germline V gene has CDR1 ENHRY and CDR2 SYGVKD. CDR3 length: 13 residues.